The 8 T cell receptor beta chains reported below all come from one sample, sequenced in a study of blood T cells in healthy people across ages. A second PCR, run for about 6 to 11 cycles, used a sample-barcoded 5' primer plus a J-beta primer mix. Via MiXCR, TCRdb re-called the 5' RACE reads, giving one row per CDR3 protein. Here the sample spans around 520,000 distinct CDR3 sequences, over 25% being singletons. The same sample was also studied in work on T cells of mothers and their children.

The specimen sequenced was blood. The receptors derive from a boy younger than 10 in good health.

This clonotype was detected only a few times. The rearrangement joins TRBV19 to TRBJ2-5; tentative D call: TRBD1 (6 bases). The tail of the sequence fits TRBJ2-7 better, so the J call may be wrong. CDR3 length: 12 residues. Germline-derived CDR1 and CDR2 are LNHDA and SQIVND (reference sequence). DNA of the CDR3: TGTGCCAGTAGTATGGGGGCGTACGAGCAGTACTTC. The encoded protein is CASSMGAYEQYF.

This clonotype has just a few counts. The chain is built from TRBV5-5 and TRBJ2-1, with 10 bases identical to TRBD2. Germline-derived CDR1 and CDR2 are SGHKS and YYEKEE (reference sequence). The CDR3 spans 18 residues. V shed 0 bases, J shed 1 base, and the junction held 7 bases outside the gene matches. This CDR3 reads CASSLALAGVSSYNEQFF. The CDR3 DNA follows: TGTGCCAGCAGCTTGGCTCTAGCGGGAGTTTCGTCCTACAATGAGCAGTTCTTC.

The table lists this clonotype with a few counts. The chain links TRBV9 to TRBJ2-6; D may correspond to TRBD1 or TRBD2 (6 bases each). The V gene's germline CDR1 is SGDLS and CDR2 YYNGEE. There are 14 residues in the CDR3. Between the trimmed V and J ends, which lost 7 bases and 3 bases, there was a span of 11 bases. For the CDR3, the DNA is TGTGCCAGCCGGGGGCTCTTTGGGGCCAACGTCCTGACTTTC. Translated, it gives CASRGLFGANVLTF.

This clonotype was counted a few times. The V and J genes are TRBV27 and TRBJ2-5; no clear D. The last part of the DNA fits TRBJ2-7 better; the J call may be wrong. CDR1 is MNHEY and CDR2 is SMNVEV in the germline V gene (reference sequence). This CDR3 has 15 amino acids. The chain's CDR3 is CASSLGRLGRHEQYF. In DNA, the CDR3 is TGTGCCAGCAGTTTAGGTCGACTGGGCCGACACGAGCAGTACTTC.

The chain uses TRBV9 and TRBJ2-5; D is possibly TRBD1 (5 bases). V was clipped by 4 bases and J by 2 bases, with 15 bases between them. This CDR3 comprises 15 residues. Germline assignment: CDR1 SGDLS and CDR2 YYNGEE. CDR3 amino acids: CASSLLPGQQETQYF. The CDR3 DNA reads TGTGCCAGCAGCCTTCTTCCAGGACAACAAGAGACCCAGTACTTC.

Comments on this clonotype: At one boundary the junction diverges from the germline segment, which might be a read error. The chain has TRBV3-1 and TRBJ2-1; tentative D call: TRBD1 (5 bases). The J call may not be correct, given that the DNA end is closer to TRBJ2-7. Germline values: CDR1 LGHDT, CDR2 YNNKEL (reference sequence). CDR3 length equals 13 residues. DNA of the CDR3: TGTGCCAGCAGCCAAAGACAGAGCTACGAACAGTACTTC. It codes for CASSQRQSYEQYF.

This sequence joins TRBV7-9 and TRBJ2-7, with 8 nucleotides matching TRBD1. Trimming took 4 bases from V and 2 from J; bases not matched to a gene: 7. The germline gives CDR1 SEHNR, CDR2 FQNEAQ (reference sequence). CDR3 size: 15 residues. As DNA, the CDR3 is TGTGCCAGCAGCTCGGGACAGGCGGATCCCTACGAGCAGTACTTC. Its translation: CASSSGQADPYEQYF.

There are a few counts of this clonotype. The gene calls are TRBV29-1 and TRBJ2-1, with D uncertain. V lost 2 bases and J lost 10, with 6 bases in between. The germline V gene has CDR1 SQVTM and CDR2 ANQGSEA. CDR3 length equals 10 residues. The CDR3 is CSVERKEQFF. In DNA form, the CDR3 reads TGCAGCGTTGAAAGGAAGGAGCAGTTCTTC.